What follows are 10 T cell receptor beta chains derived from one specimen sequenced in a study of control samples from healthy donors and cancer patients. The table came from immunoSEQ multiplex PCR; TCRdb's copy has only in-frame clones and leaves some out. The sample lists about 61,000 clones, roughly 90% occurring once. Source material: PBMCs. These receptors were collected from a man aged 55 to 70 with colorectal cancer.

The V and J genes are TRBV19 and TRBJ2-7; D perhaps matches TRBD1 (5 bases). CDR3 length: 13 amino acids. Germline assignment: CDR1 LNHDA and CDR2 SQIVND (reference sequence). V gave up 10 bases and J gave up 1 base, with 14 bases separating them. Written as DNA, the CDR3 is TGTGCCACTAAGAGGACAAATTCCTACGAGCAGTACTTC. Protein: CATKRTNSYEQYF.

The chain joins TRBV28 to TRBJ2-6, with 8 positions matching TRBD1. The CDR3 loop spans 18 amino acids. The J segment lost 0 bases and the V segment lost 3 bases, leaving 7 bases of the junction unmatched. Germline assignment: CDR1 MDHEN and CDR2 SYDVKM. The CDR3 spells CASSFGGRGLSGANVLTF. Here the CDR3 DNA reads TGTGCCAGCAGTTTTGGGGGCAGGGGGCTCTCTGGGGCCAACGTCCTGACTTTC.

This chain joins TRBV7-2 and TRBJ2-3; 9 bases align to TRBD2. The CDR3 is made up of 16 amino acids. Trimming cost V 1 base and J 6 bases; bases outside gene matches: 8. Germline assignment: CDR1 SGHTA and CDR2 FQGNSA. The CDR3, as DNA: TGTGCCAGCAGCTTAGAGGGCGGGGGGGCCGTGGATACGCAGTATTTT. Its translation: CASSLEGGGAVDTQYF.

The rearrangement joins TRBV4-3 to TRBJ2-3; no firm D call. The CDR3 totals 15 residues. Per the germline V gene, CDR1 is LGHNA and CDR2 is YSLEER. The ends were cut back, 4 bases at V and 0 bases at J, with 11 bases in the middle. The CDR3 here is CASSRGGMSTDTQYF. In nucleotides, the CDR3 is TGCGCCAGCAGCCGGGGTGGGATGAGCACAGATACGCAGTATTTT.

V usage is TRBV5-1 and J usage is TRBJ1-6; TRBD1 matches 7 bases. V was clipped by 4 bases and J by 9 bases; unmatched bases: 7. The CDR3 is 14 amino acids. Germline V gene sequence: CDR1 SGHRS, CDR2 YFSETQ. CDR3 protein: CASSPDRTSSPLHF. The CDR3 DNA sequence: TGCGCCAGCAGCCCGGACAGGACAAGTTCACCCCTCCACTTT.

This clone appeared a few times. This sequence joins TRBV7-2 and TRBJ2-7; 10 bases match TRBD2. The V gene end was trimmed by 1 base and the J gene end by 1 base; junction bases not matched to a gene: 4. Germline V gene sequence: CDR1 SGHTA, CDR2 FQGNSA. CDR3 size: 16 residues. The CDR3 region is CASSLVPSGSSYEQYF. CDR3 bases: TGTGCCAGCAGCTTAGTTCCTAGCGGGAGTTCCTACGAGCAGTACTTC.

V gene TRBV5-1 combines with J gene TRBJ2-3, with D possibly TRBD2 on 7 matching bases. Germline assignment: CDR1 SGHRS and CDR2 YFSETQ. V shed 0 bases and J shed 3 bases, with 14 bases lying between them. This CDR3 contains 16 residues. The CDR3 loop reads CASSLGRGAGTDTQYF. CDR3 sequence (DNA): TGCGCCAGCAGCTTGGGCCGGGGGGCGGGGACAGATACGCAGTATTTT.

The chain uses TRBV9 and TRBJ2-2; 7 nucleotides align to TRBD1. The CDR3 contains 15 residues. V lost 0 bases, J lost 5 bases, and 4 bases stayed unmatched. Germline lookup yields CDR1 SGDLS and CDR2 YYNGEE. The CDR3 bases are TGTGCCAGCAGCGTAGGGGACAGAGATACCGGGGAGCTGTTTTTT. Its translation: CASSVGDRDTGELFF.

This rearrangement joins TRBV30 to TRBJ1-2; 8 bases are a match to TRBD1. CDR3 length: 14 residues. Germline values: CDR1 GTSNPN, CDR2 SVGIG (reference sequence). With 1 base clipped from V and 4 bases from J, the junction kept 5 bases outside the gene matches. CDR3 nucleotide sequence: TGTGCCTGGAGTGACGGACAGGGAAGCTATGGCTACACCTTC. Amino acids: CAWSDGQGSYGYTF.

The CDR3 DNA reads as TGTGCCAGCAGCCTCAGGGGGACCCACAATGAGCAGTTCTTC. Amino acids: CASSLRGTHNEQFF. The V call is TRBV3-1 (or the pseudogene TRBV3-2), the J call TRBJ2-1; 7 bases align to TRBD1. This CDR3 is 14 amino acids long. V lost 4 bases, J lost 5 bases, and 5 bases stayed unmatched. Germline CDR1 and CDR2: LGHDT and YNNKEL (reference sequence).